These 31 T cell receptor beta chains originate from one sample sequenced in a study of shared clonotypes between healthy human individuals. The repertoire was sequenced with immunoSEQ multiplex PCR; TCRdb's copy has only in-frame clones and lacks some. The table includes 2 million to 2.5 million clones, under 95% detected once. Material for sequencing was naive CD4+ T cells from PBMCs. Subset meaning: CD45RA+ positively selected. These receptors originate from a man aged 18-30 years in good health. Some clones in this sample may be carry-over from other donors' samples.

The V and J genes are TRBV5-4 and TRBJ2-2, with D unclear. The CDR3 is 15 amino acids. The germline V gene has CDR1 SGHNT and CDR2 YYREEE (reference sequence). V dropped 0 bases and J dropped 6 bases, with 12 bases sitting between them. CDR3 DNA sequence: TGTGCCAGCAGCTTGGGGATAGCTGCCCCCGGGGAGCTGTTTTTT. This translates into CASSLGIAAPGELFF.

This clone was seen just once. J is TRBJ2-7 and V is TRBV15; tentatively, D is TRBD1 (5 bases). Per the germline V gene, CDR1 is LNHNV and CDR2 is YYDKDF (reference sequence). V shed 1 base and J shed 2 bases, with 9 bases lying between them. CDR3 length: 14 residues. Here the CDR3 reads CATSRGGRTYEQYF. The DNA of the CDR3 is TGTGCCACCAGCAGAGGGGGCCGAACCTACGAGCAGTACTTC.

J is TRBJ2-2 and V is TRBV6-1, with D possibly TRBD2 on 5 matching bases. This CDR3 has 13 amino acids. The V and J ends lost 4 bases and 7 bases respectively, with 10 bases between them. Germline values: CDR1 MNHNS, CDR2 SASEGT. CDR3 nucleotide sequence: TGTGCCAGCAGTGTGCGGGTCTTCGGGGAGCTGTTTTTT. Translating it yields CASSVRVFGELFF.

Comment on this clone: Germline is not matched at one junction end, which may reflect a read error. J is TRBJ1-6 and V is TRBV28; 10 nucleotides line up with TRBD1. CDR1 is MDHEN and CDR2 is SYDVKM in the germline V gene. CDR3 size: 11 residues. The CDR3 is CASSLGTGVLF. In DNA form, the CDR3 reads TGTGCCAGCAGTTTGGGGACAGGGGTCCTCTTT.

The chain combines TRBV14 with TRBJ2-1, with 9 bases fitting TRBD2. Looked up from germline, CDR1 is SGHDN and CDR2 is FVKESK. Unmatched junction bases numbered 10, after V lost 4 bases and J lost 9 bases. The CDR3 covers 15 residues. CDR3 in amino acids: CASSPTSGFVGEQFF. In nucleotides, the CDR3 is TGTGCCAGCAGCCCGACTAGCGGTTTTGTTGGTGAGCAGTTCTTC.

CDR3 loop: CASSYSPLLTGNQETQYF. The CDR3 DNA reads as TGTGCCAGCAGTTACTCGCCGCTATTGACAGGGAACCAAGAGACCCAGTACTTC. The chain links TRBV6-7 to TRBJ2-5, with 7 bases fitting TRBD1. TRBV6-7 is an ORF for which the function is uncertain. The CDR3 length is 18 residues. V lost 0 bases to trimming and J lost 0 bases; unmatched junction nucleotides: 10.

The chain recombines TRBV19 with TRBJ1-2; 7 bases are shared with TRBD1. V lost 5 bases to trimming and J lost 3 bases; unmatched junction nucleotides: 9. The CDR3 contains 15 residues. The germline V gene encodes CDR1 LNHDA and CDR2 SQIVND (reference sequence). The CDR3 spells CASSGSGQADYGYTF. The CDR3 nucleotides are TGTGCCAGTAGTGGGTCCGGACAGGCGGACTATGGCTACACCTTC. Looking up the rest from reference TRBV19 and TRBJ1-2 gives the full variable domain: DGGITQSPKYLFRKEGQNVTLSCEQNLNHDAMYWYRQDPGQGLRLIYYSQIVNDFQKGDIAEGYSVSREKKESFPLTVTSAQKNPTAFYLCASSGSGQADYGYTFGSGTRLTVV.

The rearrangement links TRBV5-8 to TRBJ2-7; D is undetermined. This CDR3 is 14 amino acids long. V was shortened by 0 bases and J by 3 bases, with 10 bases between the two germline ends. In germline, CDR1 is SGHTS, CDR2 YDEGEE. The CDR3 is CASSLEHSFYEQYF. DNA for the CDR3: TGTGCCAGCAGCTTGGAGCACAGCTTCTACGAGCAGTACTTC.

The CDR3: CASSSGTSTDTQYF. The CDR3 DNA reads TGTGCCAGTAGTAGCGGGACGAGCACAGATACGCAGTATTTT. The chain joins TRBV19 to TRBJ2-3; D possibly corresponds to TRBD2 (6 bases). The CDR3 is made up of 14 amino acids. The ends were cut back, 4 bases at V and 0 bases at J, with 8 bases in the middle. Germline CDR1 LNHDA, CDR2 SQIVND (reference sequence).

This clone was counted once. The chain links TRBV27 to TRBJ2-2; D remains ambiguous. CDR3 length equals 14 residues. Germline lookup yields CDR1 MNHEY and CDR2 SMNVEV (reference sequence). The V end was cut by 6 bases, the J end by 5 bases, with 13 bases between. CDR3 nucleotide sequence: TGTGCCAGCAGAAACCAGCAGTTTACCGGGGAGCTGTTTTTT. It is translated as CASRNQQFTGELFF.

The rearrangement joins TRBV29-1 to TRBJ2-7; tentative D call: TRBD1 (7 bases). This CDR3 is built from 16 residues. V lost 7 bases, J lost 0 bases, and 22 bases lay in between. From germline, CDR1 is SQVTM and CDR2 ANQGSEA. CDR3 DNA: TGCAGCGCCTCAGGGGGGTGGAGAGGAGGCTCCTACGAGCAGTACTTC. The encoded protein is CSASGGWRGGSYEQYF.

The J gene is TRBJ2-7, the V gene TRBV2; 7 positions match TRBD1. V was pared by 5 bases and J by 3 bases, with 4 bases of the junction left unmatched. Per germline, CDR1 SNHLY and CDR2 FYNNEI. The CDR3 contains 13 residues. The CDR3 loop reads CASSSTGVYEQYF. The CDR3 coding sequence is TGTGCCAGCAGTTCCACAGGGGTCTACGAGCAGTACTTC.

This chain links TRBV19 with TRBJ2-2; possibly TRBD1 or TRBD2 for D (5 bases each). This CDR3 has 14 amino acids. The V end lost 5 bases, the J end lost 5 bases, and 12 bases lay between the germline ends. Germline CDR1 LNHDA, CDR2 SQIVND (reference sequence). DNA for the CDR3: TGTGCCAGTAGTGCCGGGACCCCAACCGGGGAGCTGTTTTTT. Translation gives CASSAGTPTGELFF.

This clone was seen just once. The chain employs TRBV7-2 and TRBJ2-3, with D possibly matching TRBD2 (5 bases). The CDR3 is made up of 15 amino acids. The V end was cut by 2 bases, the J end by 5 bases, with 14 bases between. The V gene's germline CDR1 is SGHTA and CDR2 FQGNSA. Written as DNA, the CDR3 is TGTGCCAGCAGCTTAAGAAGGACTGCACAAGATACGCAGTATTTT. Protein: CASSLRRTAQDTQYF.

The V call is TRBV29-1, the J call TRBJ2-1, with 9 bases lining up with TRBD2. Germline V gene data show CDR1 as SQVTM and CDR2 as ANQGSEA. The CDR3 is 14 amino acids. With 5 bases clipped from V and 5 bases from J, the junction kept 7 bases outside the gene matches. CDR3 sequence: CSVLKTSGNNEQFF. In DNA form, the CDR3 reads TGCAGCGTTCTTAAGACTAGCGGTAACAATGAGCAGTTCTTC.

The CDR3, as DNA: TGTGCCTGGAGTATACAAATGGGGTGGGGAAGCTCCTATAATTCACCCCTCCACTTT. It codes for CAWSIQMGWGSSYNSPLHF. The V call is TRBV30, the J call TRBJ1-6; no reliable D call. CDR3 length: 19 residues. Looked up from germline, CDR1 is GTSNPN and CDR2 is SVGIG (reference sequence). With 2 bases removed from V and 0 bases from J, the gap between germline ends came to 20 bases.

This chain joins TRBV27 and TRBJ1-1, with D possibly being TRBD1 (5 bases). Germline values: CDR1 MNHEY, CDR2 SMNVEV (reference sequence). V lost 5 bases and J lost 4, with 14 bases in between. This CDR3 spans 14 amino acids. For the CDR3, the DNA is TGTGCCAGCAGTCTCATTTTGGGGGTCACTGAAGCTTTCTTT. Translation gives CASSLILGVTEAFF.

This sequence joins TRBV5-4 and TRBJ1-3, with 8 bases lining up with TRBD1. The CDR3 is 15 residues long. The V gene end was trimmed by 0 bases and the J gene end by 6 bases; junction bases not matched to a gene: 5. CDR1 and CDR2 from the germline V gene are SGHNT and YYREEE (reference sequence). The CDR3 nucleotides read TGTGCCAGCAGCTTGGCCTCGGACAGGGTAAACACCATATATTTT. Its translation is CASSLASDRVNTIYF.

This chain joins TRBV9 and TRBJ1-6; possible D gene TRBD1, 5 bases. The CDR3 loop spans 14 amino acids. Trimming took 3 bases from V and 8 from J, leaving 12 bases between them. Germline V gives CDR1 SGDLS, CDR2 YYNGEE. Here the CDR3 DNA reads TGTGCCAGCAGCGCCGGGACCTGGGATTCACCCCTCCACTTT. Translation gives CASSAGTWDSPLHF.

This rearrangement joins TRBV28 to TRBJ2-7; D perhaps matches TRBD2 (6 bases). V was pared by 1 base and J by 7 bases, with 20 bases between. Germline assignment: CDR1 MDHEN and CDR2 SYDVKM. This CDR3 has 16 residues. This chain's CDR3 is CASSLLGQGIGGEQYF. DNA of the CDR3: TGTGCCAGCAGTTTATTGGGGCAGGGCATCGGAGGGGAGCAGTACTTC.

The chain employs TRBV9 and TRBJ2-2, with D hard to call. V shed 2 bases and J shed 1 base, with 9 bases lying between them. This CDR3 is 15 amino acids long. Germline V gives CDR1 SGDLS, CDR2 YYNGEE. Written as DNA, the CDR3 is TGTGCCAGCAGCGTGAACGGCCGGAACACCGGGGAGCTGTTTTTT. Its translation: CASSVNGRNTGELFF.

The chain uses TRBV5-1 and TRBJ1-3; D is undetermined. The germline CDR1 and CDR2 sequences are SGHRS and YFSETQ. There are 16 residues in the CDR3. V lost 0 bases to trimming and J lost 3 bases, with 13 bases between them. The CDR3 spells CASSLEGAADGNTIYF. As DNA, the CDR3 is TGCGCCAGCAGCTTGGAAGGTGCAGCGGATGGAAACACCATATATTTT.

Comment on this clone: The sample has other DNA sequences that encode this CDR3 too. The chain carries TRBV19 and TRBJ2-6; a weak D match, TRBD2 (6 bases). The V end lost 3 bases, the J end lost 1 base, and 7 bases lay between the germline ends. The CDR3 sequence is 15 residues long. Per germline, CDR1 LNHDA and CDR2 SQIVND (reference sequence). The CDR3 sequence: CASSIGGSGANVLTF. The CDR3 nucleotides are TGTGCCAGTAGTATCGGAGGGTCTGGGGCCAACGTCCTGACTTTC.

V gene TRBV11-2 combines with J gene TRBJ2-2; maybe TRBD2 (5 bases). Trimming removed 10 bases from V and 6 bases from J, with 24 bases in between. The germline V gene has CDR1 SGHAT and CDR2 FQNNGV. The CDR3 consists of 16 residues. Here the CDR3 reads CATRGRLTEYAGELFF. CDR3 sequence (DNA): TGTGCCACCCGGGGAAGACTAACGGAGTACGCCGGGGAGCTGTTTTTT.

The rearrangement uses TRBV6-6 and TRBJ1-3, with D unresolved. Germline CDR1 MNHNY, CDR2 SVGAGI (reference sequence). Trimming took off 4 bases at V and 3 bases at J, with 7 bases between the two ends. The CDR3 covers 13 residues. The CDR3 region is CASSSLNGNTIYF. CDR3 DNA: TGTGCCAGCAGTTCCCTAAATGGAAACACCATATATTTT.

V usage is TRBV7-9 and J usage is TRBJ1-2; a possible D gene is TRBD1 (5 bases). Trimming stripped 8 bases from V and 6 bases from J, with 22 bases between. From germline, CDR1 is SEHNR and CDR2 FQNEAQ (reference sequence). The CDR3 spans 15 residues. In DNA form, the CDR3 reads TGTGCCAGCGGCCCTTCGACAGATACCCTAAATGGCTACACCTTC. Encoded protein: CASGPSTDTLNGYTF.

V gene TRBV5-1 combines with J gene TRBJ2-3; tentative D call: TRBD2 (6 bases). CDR1 SGHRS and CDR2 YFSETQ come from the germline V gene. Trimming removed 5 bases at V and 1 base at J, with 20 bases between. This CDR3 spans 17 amino acids. The CDR3 DNA reads as TGCGCCAGCAGTCCGGGAGCAGCCTACGGGGGCACAGATACGCAGTATTTT. This translates into CASSPGAAYGGTDTQYF.

The V and J genes are TRBV27 and TRBJ1-1, with TRBD1 identical over 7 bases. The ends lost 5 bases at V and 5 bases at J; junction bases unmatched: 11. The CDR3 loop spans 15 amino acids. Per germline, CDR1 MNHEY and CDR2 SMNVEV (reference sequence). CDR3 sequence reads: CASSAGTDLETEAFF. The CDR3 DNA is TGTGCCAGCAGTGCCGGGACAGATCTCGAAACTGAAGCTTTCTTT.

This clone was counted once. V and J are TRBV7-2 and TRBJ2-1, with 14 bases that match TRBD2. With 5 bases clipped from V and 1 base from J, the junction kept 1 base outside the gene matches. There are 16 residues in the CDR3. Germline loops: CDR1 SGHTA, CDR2 FQGNSA. The CDR3 reads CASSGLAGGSYNEQFF. CDR3 sequence (DNA): TGTGCCAGCAGCGGACTAGCGGGAGGTTCCTACAATGAGCAGTTCTTC.

CDR3 sequence: CASSRGPNTGELFF. CDR3 DNA sequence: TGCGCCAGCAGCCGTGGTCCGAACACCGGGGAGCTGTTTTTT. The gene calls are TRBV5-1 and TRBJ2-2; D is undetermined. V lost 4 bases, J lost 0 bases, and 7 bases lay in between. This CDR3 is built from 14 residues. From germline, CDR1 is SGHRS and CDR2 YFSETQ. Full variable domain (missing parts from reference TRBV5-1 and TRBJ2-2): KAGVTQTPRYLIKTRGQQVTLSCSPISGHRSVSWYQQTPGQGLQFLFEYFSETQRNKGNFPGRFSGRQFSNSRSEMNVSTLELGDSALYLCASSRGPNTGELFFGEGSRLTVL.

This rearrangement joins TRBV5-6 to TRBJ2-1, with TRBD2 as a possible D gene (6 bases). Germline CDR1 reads SGHDT; CDR2 reads YYEEEE. The CDR3 has 15 amino acids. V lost 2 bases, J lost 0 bases, and 9 bases lay in between. This CDR3 is CASSFLGSSYNEQFF. The CDR3 DNA sequence: TGTGCCAGCAGCTTTCTCGGGAGCTCCTACAATGAGCAGTTCTTC.